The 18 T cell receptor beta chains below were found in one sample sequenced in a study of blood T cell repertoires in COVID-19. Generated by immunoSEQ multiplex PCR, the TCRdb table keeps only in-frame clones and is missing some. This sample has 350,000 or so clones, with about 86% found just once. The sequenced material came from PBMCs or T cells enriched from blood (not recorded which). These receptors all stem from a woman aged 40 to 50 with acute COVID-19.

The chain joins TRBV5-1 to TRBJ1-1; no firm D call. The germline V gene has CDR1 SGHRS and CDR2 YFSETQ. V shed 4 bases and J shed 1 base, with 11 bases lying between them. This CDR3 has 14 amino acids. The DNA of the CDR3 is TGCGCCAGCAGCGAACACACGGGGAACACTGAAGCTTTCTTT. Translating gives CASSEHTGNTEAFF. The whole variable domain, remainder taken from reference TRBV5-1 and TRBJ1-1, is KAGVTQTPRYLIKTRGQQVTLSCSPISGHRSVSWYQQTPGQGLQFLFEYFSETQRNKGNFPGRFSGRQFSNSRSEMNVSTLELGDSALYLCASSEHTGNTEAFFGQGTRLTVV.

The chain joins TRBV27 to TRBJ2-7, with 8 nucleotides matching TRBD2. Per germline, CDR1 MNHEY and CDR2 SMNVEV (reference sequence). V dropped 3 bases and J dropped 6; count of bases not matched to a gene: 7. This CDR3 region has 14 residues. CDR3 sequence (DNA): TGTGCCAGCAGTTTCTCAGCGGGAGCAGTCGAGCAGTACTTC. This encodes CASSFSAGAVEQYF.

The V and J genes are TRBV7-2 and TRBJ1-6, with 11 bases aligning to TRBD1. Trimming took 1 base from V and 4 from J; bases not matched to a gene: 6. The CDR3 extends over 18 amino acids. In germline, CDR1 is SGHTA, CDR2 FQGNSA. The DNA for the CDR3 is TGTGCCAGCAGCTTAGAACCGGGACAGGGGGGTTATAATTCACCCCTCCACTTT. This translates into CASSLEPGQGGYNSPLHF.

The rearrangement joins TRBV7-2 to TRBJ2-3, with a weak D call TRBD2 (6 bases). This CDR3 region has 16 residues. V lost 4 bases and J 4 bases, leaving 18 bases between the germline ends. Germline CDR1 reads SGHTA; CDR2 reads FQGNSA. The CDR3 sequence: CASSSMGGGGPDTQYF. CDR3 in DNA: TGTGCCAGCAGCTCGATGGGGGGTGGAGGACCAGATACGCAGTATTTT.

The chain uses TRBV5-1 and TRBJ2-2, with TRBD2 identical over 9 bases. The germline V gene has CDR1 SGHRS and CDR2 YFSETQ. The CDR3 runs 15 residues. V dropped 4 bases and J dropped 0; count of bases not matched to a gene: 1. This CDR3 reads CASSASGANTGELFF. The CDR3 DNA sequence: TGCGCCAGCAGCGCTAGCGGGGCGAACACCGGGGAGCTGTTTTTT.

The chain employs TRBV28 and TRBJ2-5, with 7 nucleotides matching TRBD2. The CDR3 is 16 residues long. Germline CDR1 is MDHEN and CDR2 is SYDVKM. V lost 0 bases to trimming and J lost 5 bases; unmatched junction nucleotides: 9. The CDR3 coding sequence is TGTGCCAGCAGTTTATGGAAAACACTAGCGTCGGAGACCCAGTACTTC. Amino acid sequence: CASSLWKTLASETQYF.

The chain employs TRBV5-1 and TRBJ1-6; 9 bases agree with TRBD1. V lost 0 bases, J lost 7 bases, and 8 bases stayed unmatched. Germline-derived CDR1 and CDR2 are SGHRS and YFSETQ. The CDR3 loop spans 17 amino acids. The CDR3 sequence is CASSLGGQGSRNSPLHF. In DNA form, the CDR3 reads TGCGCCAGCAGCTTGGGGGGACAGGGCAGCAGAAATTCACCCCTCCACTTT.

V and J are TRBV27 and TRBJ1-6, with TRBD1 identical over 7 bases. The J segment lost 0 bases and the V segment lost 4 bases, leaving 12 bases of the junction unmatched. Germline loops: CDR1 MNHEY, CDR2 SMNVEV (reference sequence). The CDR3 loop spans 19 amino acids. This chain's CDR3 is CASSWGTGTASSYNSPLHF. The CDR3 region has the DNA TGTGCCAGCAGTTGGGGGACCGGGACAGCGAGCTCCTATAATTCACCCCTCCACTTT.

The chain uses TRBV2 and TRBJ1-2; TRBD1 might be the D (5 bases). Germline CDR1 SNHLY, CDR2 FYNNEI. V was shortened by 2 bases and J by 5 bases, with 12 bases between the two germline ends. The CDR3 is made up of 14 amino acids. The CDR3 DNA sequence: TGTGCCAGCAGTGAACCCAGGGCGCAATATGGCTACACCTTC. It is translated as CASSEPRAQYGYTF.

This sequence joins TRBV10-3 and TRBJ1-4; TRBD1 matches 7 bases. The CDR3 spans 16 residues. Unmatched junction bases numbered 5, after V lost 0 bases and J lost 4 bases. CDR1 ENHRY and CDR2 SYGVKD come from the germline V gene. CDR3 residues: CAISESGGQINEKLFF. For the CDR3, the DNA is TGTGCCATCAGTGAGTCGGGGGGACAGATTAATGAAAAACTGTTTTTT.

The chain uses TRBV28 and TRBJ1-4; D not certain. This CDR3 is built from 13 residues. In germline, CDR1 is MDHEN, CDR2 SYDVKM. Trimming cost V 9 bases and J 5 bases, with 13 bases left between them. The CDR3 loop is CASRGGANEKLFF. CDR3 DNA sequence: TGTGCCAGTAGAGGAGGAGCGAATGAAAAACTGTTTTTT. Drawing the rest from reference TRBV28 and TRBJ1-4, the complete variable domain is DVKVTQSSRYLVKRTGEKVFLECVQDMDHENMFWYRQDPGLGLRLIYFSYDVKMKEKGDIPEGYSVSREKKERFSLILESASTNQTSMYLCASRGGANEKLFFGSGTQLSVL.

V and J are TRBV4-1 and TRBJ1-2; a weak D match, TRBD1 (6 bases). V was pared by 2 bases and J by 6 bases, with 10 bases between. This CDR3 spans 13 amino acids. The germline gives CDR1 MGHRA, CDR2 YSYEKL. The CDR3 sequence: CASSQRGGDGYTF. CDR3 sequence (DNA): TGCGCCAGCAGCCAACGCGGGGGCGATGGCTACACCTTC.

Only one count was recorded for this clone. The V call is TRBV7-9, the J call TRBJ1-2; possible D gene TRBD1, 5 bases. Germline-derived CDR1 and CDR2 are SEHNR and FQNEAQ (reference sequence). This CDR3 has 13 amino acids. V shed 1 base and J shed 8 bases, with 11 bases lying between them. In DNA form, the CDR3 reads TGTGCCAGCAGCTTAGGACAGCTTTTCGGCTACACCTTC. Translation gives CASSLGQLFGYTF.

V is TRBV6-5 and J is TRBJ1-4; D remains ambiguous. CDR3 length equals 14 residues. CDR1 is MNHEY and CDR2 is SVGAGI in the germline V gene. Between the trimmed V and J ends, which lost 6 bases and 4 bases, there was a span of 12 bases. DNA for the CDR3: TGTGCCAGCAGCCACGGGAGTATTAATGAAAAACTGTTTTTT. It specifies CASSHGSINEKLFF.

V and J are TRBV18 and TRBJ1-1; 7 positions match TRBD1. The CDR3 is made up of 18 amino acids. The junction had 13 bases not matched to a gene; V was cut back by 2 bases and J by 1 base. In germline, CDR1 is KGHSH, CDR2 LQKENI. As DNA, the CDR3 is TGTGCCAGCTCACCAAATCTAAAAAAGACAGGGCCGAACACTGAAGCTTTCTTT. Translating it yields CASSPNLKKTGPNTEAFF.

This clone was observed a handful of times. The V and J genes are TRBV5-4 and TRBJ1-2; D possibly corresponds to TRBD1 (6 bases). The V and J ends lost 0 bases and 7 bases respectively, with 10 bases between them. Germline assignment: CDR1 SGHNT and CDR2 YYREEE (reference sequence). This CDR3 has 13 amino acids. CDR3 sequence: CASSLAGEGGYTF. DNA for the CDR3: TGTGCCAGCAGCTTGGCAGGGGAGGGTGGCTACACCTTC.

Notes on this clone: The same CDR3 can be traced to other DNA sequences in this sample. The DNA of the CDR3 is TGTGCCAGCAGCGTGGGACAGGGGGGTCTGAACACTGAAGCTTTCTTT. Its translation is CASSVGQGGLNTEAFF. The gene calls are TRBV9 and TRBJ1-1; 11 bases agree with TRBD1. Germline CDR1 and CDR2: SGDLS and YYNGEE. The CDR3 is 16 amino acids. V gave up 2 bases and J gave up 0 bases; unmatched junction bases: 3.

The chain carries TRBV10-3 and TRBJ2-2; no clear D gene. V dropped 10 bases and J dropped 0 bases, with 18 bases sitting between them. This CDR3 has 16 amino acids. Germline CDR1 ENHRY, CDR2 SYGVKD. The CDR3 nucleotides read TGTGCCACAGGCCTCGCGAGATCGACGAACACCGGGGAGCTGTTTTTT. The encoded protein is CATGLARSTNTGELFF.